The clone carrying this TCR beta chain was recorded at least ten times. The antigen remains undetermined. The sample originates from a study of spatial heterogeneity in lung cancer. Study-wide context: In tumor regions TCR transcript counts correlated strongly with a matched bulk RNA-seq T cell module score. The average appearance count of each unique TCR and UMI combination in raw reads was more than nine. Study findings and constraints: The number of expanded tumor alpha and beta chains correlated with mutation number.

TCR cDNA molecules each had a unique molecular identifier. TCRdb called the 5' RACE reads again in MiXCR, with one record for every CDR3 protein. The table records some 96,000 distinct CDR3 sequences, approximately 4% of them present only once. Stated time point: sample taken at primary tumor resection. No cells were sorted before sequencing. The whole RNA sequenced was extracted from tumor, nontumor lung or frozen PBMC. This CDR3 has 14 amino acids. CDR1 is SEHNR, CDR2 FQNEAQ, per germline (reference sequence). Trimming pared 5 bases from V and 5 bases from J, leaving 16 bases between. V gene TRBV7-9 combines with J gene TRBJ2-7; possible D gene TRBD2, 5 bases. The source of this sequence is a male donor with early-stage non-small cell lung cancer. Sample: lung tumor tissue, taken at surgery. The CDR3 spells CASSPPRVHHEQYF. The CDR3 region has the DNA TGTGCCAGCAGCCCCCCGAGGGTACACCACGAGCAGTACTTC.